Listed below are T cell receptor beta chains from one sample, sequenced in a study of radiation and T cells in renal cell carcinoma. Profiling relied on immunoSEQ multiplex PCR, and the TCRdb table lists in-frame clones only, not all of them. The sample lists about 16,000 clones; 50% to 65% were seen once. This specimen was tumor tissue, taken from a patient whose treatment was nephrectomy without radiotherapy. The receptor set was obtained from a man in his forties with renal cell carcinoma. Both conserved end residues are part of each CDR3. D genes are given only for firm matches. Clone size, where shown, is once, few, many, or a class for clones that have expanded.

cdr3_aa,cdr3_nt,clone_size,j_call,d_call,v_call
CASSLGQGGGTGELFF,TGCGCCAGCAGCTTGGGACAGGGTGGCGGCACCGGGGAGCTGTTTTTT,few,TRBJ2-2,TRBD1,TRBV5-1
CASSSSGAGNTIYF,TGTGCCAGCAGTTCCTCGGGGGCTGGAAACACCATATATTTT,-,TRBJ1-3,-,TRBV6-5
CASSPGQGWDGYTF,TGTGCCAGCTCACCGGGACAGGGCTGGGATGGCTACACCTTC,-,TRBJ1-2,TRBD1,TRBV18
CASSDSAGGPGELFF,TGTGCCAGCAGTGACTCAGCGGGGGGGCCCGGGGAGCTGTTTTTT,-,TRBJ2-2,TRBD2,TRBV6-4
CASSWRGPYEQYF,TGTGCCAGCAGTTGGAGGGGTCCCTACGAGCAGTACTTC,-,TRBJ2-7,-,TRBV13
CASSPMSMNTEAFF,TGTGCCAGCTCACCGATGAGCATGAACACTGAAGCTTTCTTT,few,TRBJ1-1,-,TRBV18
CASSEVQGIYNEQFF,TGTGCCAGCAGCGAGGTGCAGGGAATCTACAATGAGCAGTTCTTC,few,TRBJ2-1,-,TRBV9
CAWSRGGEGTQYF,TGTGCCTGGAGCCGGGGGGGCGAGGGTACGCAGTATTTT,-,TRBJ2-3,TRBD2,TRBV30
CASSSRQSEATNEKLFF,TGTGCCAGCAGCTCCCGACAGAGCGAAGCAACTAATGAAAAACTGTTTTTT,large,TRBJ1-4,-,TRBV9
CASSMTGYGYTF,TGTGCCAGTAGTATGACGGGCTATGGCTACACCTTC,-,TRBJ1-2,-,TRBV19
CASSREVYEQYF,TGTGCCAGCAGTCGGGAGGTATACGAGCAGTACTTC,-,TRBJ2-7,TRBD2,TRBV25-1
CASSQVELDTLNYGYTF,TGCGCCAGCAGCCAAGTCGAGTTGGACACTTTAAACTATGGCTACACCTTC,-,TRBJ1-2,-,TRBV4-1
CASSPLDRDNSPLHF,TGTGCCAGCAGCCCTCTGGACAGGGACAATTCACCCCTCCACTTT,-,TRBJ1-6,TRBD1,TRBV28
CASSIDRQNYGYTF,TGTGCCAGTAGTATTGACCGACAAAACTATGGCTACACCTTC,-,TRBJ1-2,-,TRBV19
CASSNPGLENNEQFF,TGTGCCAGCAGCAACCCGGGACTAGAGAACAATGAGCAGTTCTTC,-,TRBJ2-1,TRBD2,TRBV13
CASSQRVAYSNQPQHF,TGTGCCAGCAGTCAAAGGGTAGCATATAGCAATCAGCCCCAGCATTTT,-,TRBJ1-5,-,TRBV28
CASSPRDTQYF,TGTGCCAGCAGCCCTAGGGATACGCAGTATTTT,-,TRBJ2-3,-,TRBV7-9
CASSRFRTGTNYGYTF,TGTGCCAGCAGTAGATTCAGGACTGGGACTAACTATGGCTACACCTTC,-,TRBJ1-2,-,TRBV2
CASSSGETQYF,TGTGCCAGCAGCTCGGGGGAGACCCAGTACTTC,-,TRBJ2-5,-,TRBV11-3
CAWSFGFSNYGYTF,TGTGCCTGGAGTTTTGGGTTTTCGAACTATGGCTACACCTTC,-,TRBJ1-2,-,TRBV30
CASSPTGSVGYTF,TGTGCCAGCAGTCCGACAGGGTCCGTGGGCTACACCTTC,few,TRBJ1-2,TRBD1,TRBV6-4
CASSLSLGASTIAFF,TGTGCCAGCAGTTTATCCCTTGGGGCGTCTACGATAGCTTTCTTT,-,TRBJ1-1,-,TRBV28
CATSGWERGYTF,TGTGCCACCAGCGGGTGGGAGCGTGGCTACACCTTC,-,TRBJ1-2,-,TRBV15
CASIPWEARGEAFF,TGTGCCAGCATCCCCTGGGAAGCTCGGGGTGAAGCTTTCTTT,-,TRBJ1-1,-,TRBV28
CASSYANGELFF,TGTGCCAGCAGTTACGCGAACGGGGAGCTGTTTTTT,few,TRBJ2-2,-,TRBV6-5
CASSRDGAGGSPLHF,TGTGCCAGCAGCCGGGACGGGGCGGGTGGGTCACCCCTCCACTTT,-,TRBJ1-6,-,TRBV5-4
CASRRGEGGTNEKLFF,TGTGCCAGTAGGCGTGGGGAGGGAGGAACTAATGAAAAACTGTTTTTT,-,TRBJ1-4,-,TRBV19
CAWSGDTVGYGYTF,TGTGCCTGGAGCGGCGACACGGTCGGGTATGGCTACACCTTC,-,TRBJ1-2,-,TRBV30
CASSKQGGGNQPQHF,TGTGCCAGCAGCAAACAGGGCGGTGGCAATCAGCCCCAGCATTTT,-,TRBJ1-5,-,TRBV27
CASSPGTGFYGYTF,TGTGCCAGCAGCCCAGGGACAGGGTTCTATGGCTACACCTTC,-,TRBJ1-2,TRBD1,TRBV6-5
CASSEGLAGAGYEQFF,TGTGCCAGCAGTGAGGGGCTAGCGGGGGCAGGGTATGAGCAGTTCTTC,medium-sized,TRBJ2-1,TRBD2,TRBV2
CASNLPGKWTDTQYF,TGTGCCAGCAACCTACCAGGGAAGTGGACAGATACGCAGTATTTT,-,TRBJ2-3,-,TRBV9
CASSSGSQGEQYF,TGTGCCAGCAGTTCGGGATCACAGGGCGAGCAGTACTTC,large,TRBJ2-7,-,TRBV6-6
CASRVEGGSEAFF,TGCGCCAGCAGGGTTGAAGGCGGTTCTGAAGCTTTCTTT,-,TRBJ1-1,-,TRBV10-2
CASSVGQGDRLGYTF,TGTGCCAGCAGCGTAGGTCAGGGGGATCGTCTAGGCTACACCTTC,-,TRBJ1-2,TRBD1,TRBV9
CASSPLGLAGVQETQYF,TGTGCCAGCAGTCCTCTGGGACTAGCGGGGGTTCAAGAGACCCAGTACTTC,-,TRBJ2-5,TRBD2,TRBV5-6
CASSLLMGTDTQYF,TGTGCCAGCAGTTTATTGATGGGCACAGATACGCAGTATTTT,few,TRBJ2-3,-,TRBV28
CASSPAGTEAFF,TGTGCCAGCAGCCCAGCCGGGACTGAAGCTTTCTTT,-,TRBJ1-1,-,TRBV5-6
CASSLLSGVYNEQFF,TGTGCCAGCAGTTTATTGTCGGGGGTCTACAATGAGCAGTTCTTC,-,TRBJ2-1,-,TRBV27
CASSPGTGDTGELFF,TGTGCCAGCAGCCCTGGGACAGGGGACACCGGGGAGCTGTTTTTT,-,TRBJ2-2,TRBD1,TRBV11-3
CASSIGGSGGSADTQYF,TGTGCCAGTAGTATAGGTGGTAGCGGGGGGTCCGCAGATACGCAGTATTTT,once,TRBJ2-3,TRBD2,TRBV19